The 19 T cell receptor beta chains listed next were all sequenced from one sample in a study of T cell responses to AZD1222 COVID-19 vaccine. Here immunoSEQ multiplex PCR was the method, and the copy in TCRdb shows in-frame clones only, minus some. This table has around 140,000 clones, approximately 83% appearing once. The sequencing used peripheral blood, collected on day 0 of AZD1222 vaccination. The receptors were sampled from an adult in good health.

Written as DNA, the CDR3 is TGTGCCAGCATGGATTCTACCTACAATGAGCAGTTCTTC. This encodes CASMDSTYNEQFF. The rearrangement links TRBV2 to TRBJ2-1; D is uncertain. This CDR3 is built from 13 residues. Deletions cut 7 bases from V and 2 bases from J, with 9 bases between. Germline V gene data show CDR1 as SNHLY and CDR2 as FYNNEI.

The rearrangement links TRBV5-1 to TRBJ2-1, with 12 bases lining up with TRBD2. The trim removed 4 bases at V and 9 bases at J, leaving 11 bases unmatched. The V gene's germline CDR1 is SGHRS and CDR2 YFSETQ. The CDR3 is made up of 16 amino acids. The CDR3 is CASSKLTSGGLGEQFF. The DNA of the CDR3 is TGCGCCAGCAGCAAGTTGACTAGCGGGGGCCTGGGTGAGCAGTTCTTC. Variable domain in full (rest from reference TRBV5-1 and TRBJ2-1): KAGVTQTPRYLIKTRGQQVTLSCSPISGHRSVSWYQQTPGQGLQFLFEYFSETQRNKGNFPGRFSGRQFSNSRSEMNVSTLELGDSALYLCASSKLTSGGLGEQFFGPGTRLTVL.

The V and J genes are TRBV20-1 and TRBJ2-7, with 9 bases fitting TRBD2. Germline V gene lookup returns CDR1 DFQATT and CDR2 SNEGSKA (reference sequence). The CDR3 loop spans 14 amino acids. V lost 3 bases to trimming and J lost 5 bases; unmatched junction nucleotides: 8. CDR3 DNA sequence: TGCAGTGCTAGTGTTAGCGGGAGCGTGAACGAGCAGTACTTC. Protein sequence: CSASVSGSVNEQYF.

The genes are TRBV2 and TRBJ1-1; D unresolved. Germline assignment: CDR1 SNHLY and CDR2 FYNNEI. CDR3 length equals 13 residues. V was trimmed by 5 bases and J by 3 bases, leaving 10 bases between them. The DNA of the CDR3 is TGTGCCAGCAGTTCCATCGGGTACACTGAAGCTTTCTTT. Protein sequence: CASSSIGYTEAFF.

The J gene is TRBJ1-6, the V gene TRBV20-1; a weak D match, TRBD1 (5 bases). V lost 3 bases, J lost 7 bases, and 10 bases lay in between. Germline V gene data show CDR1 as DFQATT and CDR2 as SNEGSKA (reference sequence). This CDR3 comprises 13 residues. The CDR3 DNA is TGCAGTGCTAGTGGGGGGGTGAATTCACCCCTCCACTTT. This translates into CSASGGVNSPLHF.

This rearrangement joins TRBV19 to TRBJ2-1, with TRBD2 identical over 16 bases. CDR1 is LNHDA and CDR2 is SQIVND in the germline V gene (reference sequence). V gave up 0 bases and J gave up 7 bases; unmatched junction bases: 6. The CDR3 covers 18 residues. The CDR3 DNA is TGTGCCAGTAGTATAGATGGGCCGGGACTAGCGGGGGGGAATGAGCAGTTCTTC. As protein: CASSIDGPGLAGGNEQFF.

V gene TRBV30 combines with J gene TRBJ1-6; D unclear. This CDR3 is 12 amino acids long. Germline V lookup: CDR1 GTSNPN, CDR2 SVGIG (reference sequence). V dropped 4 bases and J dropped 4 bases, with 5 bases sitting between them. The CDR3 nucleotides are TGTGCCTGGAAACAGTATAATTCACCCCTCCACTTT. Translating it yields CAWKQYNSPLHF.

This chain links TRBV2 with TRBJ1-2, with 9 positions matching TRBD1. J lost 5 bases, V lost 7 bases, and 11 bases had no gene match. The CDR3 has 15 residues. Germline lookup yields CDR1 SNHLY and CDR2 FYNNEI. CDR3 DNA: TGTGCCAGCACCTCACAGGGGGCGCGAAGGTATGGCTACACCTTC. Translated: CASTSQGARRYGYTF.

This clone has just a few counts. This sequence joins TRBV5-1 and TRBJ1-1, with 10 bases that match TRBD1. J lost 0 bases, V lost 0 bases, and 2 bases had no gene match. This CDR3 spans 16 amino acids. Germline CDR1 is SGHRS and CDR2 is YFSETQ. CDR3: CASSLGDRGVNTEAFF. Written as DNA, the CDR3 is TGCGCCAGCAGCTTGGGGGACAGGGGCGTGAACACTGAAGCTTTCTTT.

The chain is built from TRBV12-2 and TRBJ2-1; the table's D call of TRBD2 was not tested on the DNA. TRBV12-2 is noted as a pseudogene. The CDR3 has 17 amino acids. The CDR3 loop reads CASRLRSGRGANNEQFF. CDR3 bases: TGTGCAAGTCGCTTAAGGTCCGGGCGGGGGGCAAACAATGAGCAGTTCTTC.

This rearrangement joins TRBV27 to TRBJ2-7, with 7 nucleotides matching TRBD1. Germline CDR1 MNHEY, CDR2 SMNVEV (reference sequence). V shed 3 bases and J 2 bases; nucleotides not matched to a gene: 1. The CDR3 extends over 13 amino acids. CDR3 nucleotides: TGTGCCAGCAGTTTGGACAGGACCTACGAGCAGTACTTC. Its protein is CASSLDRTYEQYF.

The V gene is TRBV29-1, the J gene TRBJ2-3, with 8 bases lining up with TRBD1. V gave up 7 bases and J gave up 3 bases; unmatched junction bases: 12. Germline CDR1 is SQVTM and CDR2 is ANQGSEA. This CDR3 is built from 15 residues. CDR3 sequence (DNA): TGCAGCGCAAATGAAGGAGGACAGGGAACAGATACGCAGTATTTT. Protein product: CSANEGGQGTDTQYF.

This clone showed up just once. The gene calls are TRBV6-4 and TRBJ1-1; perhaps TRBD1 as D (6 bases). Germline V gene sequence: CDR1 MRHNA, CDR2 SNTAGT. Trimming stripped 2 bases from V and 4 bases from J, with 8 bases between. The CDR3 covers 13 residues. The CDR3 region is CASSDQGPTEAFF. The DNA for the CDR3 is TGTGCCAGCAGTGACCAGGGGCCCACTGAAGCTTTCTTT.

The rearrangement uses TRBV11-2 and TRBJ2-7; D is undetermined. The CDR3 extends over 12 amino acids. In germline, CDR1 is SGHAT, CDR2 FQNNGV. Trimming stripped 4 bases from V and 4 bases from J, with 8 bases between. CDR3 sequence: CASSSTLYEQYF. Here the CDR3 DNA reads TGTGCCAGCAGCTCAACACTATACGAGCAGTACTTC.

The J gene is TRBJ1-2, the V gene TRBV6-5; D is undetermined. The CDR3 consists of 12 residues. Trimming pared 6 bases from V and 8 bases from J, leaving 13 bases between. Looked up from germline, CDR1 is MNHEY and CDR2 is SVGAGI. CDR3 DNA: TGTGCCAGCAGGGCGGACGGAAGAGGCTACACCTTC. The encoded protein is CASRADGRGYTF.

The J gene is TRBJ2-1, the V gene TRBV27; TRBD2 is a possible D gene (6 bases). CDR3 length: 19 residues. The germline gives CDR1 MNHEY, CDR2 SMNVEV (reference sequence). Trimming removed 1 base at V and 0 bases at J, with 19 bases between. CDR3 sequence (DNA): TGTGCCAGCAGTTTATGGGGTAGCGGTCCTTTGAGCTCCTACAATGAGCAGTTCTTC. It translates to CASSLWGSGPLSSYNEQFF.

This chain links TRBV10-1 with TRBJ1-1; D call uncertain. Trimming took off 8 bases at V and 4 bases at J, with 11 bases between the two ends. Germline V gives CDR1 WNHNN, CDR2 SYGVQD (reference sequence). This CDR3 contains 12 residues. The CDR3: CASQALGTEAFF. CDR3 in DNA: TGCGCCAGCCAGGCCTTGGGCACTGAAGCTTTCTTT.

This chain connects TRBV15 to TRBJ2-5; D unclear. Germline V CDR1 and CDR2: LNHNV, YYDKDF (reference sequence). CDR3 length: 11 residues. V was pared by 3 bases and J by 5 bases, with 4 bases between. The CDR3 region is CATSSRETQYF. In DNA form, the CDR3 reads TGTGCCACCAGCAGTCGGGAGACCCAGTACTTC.

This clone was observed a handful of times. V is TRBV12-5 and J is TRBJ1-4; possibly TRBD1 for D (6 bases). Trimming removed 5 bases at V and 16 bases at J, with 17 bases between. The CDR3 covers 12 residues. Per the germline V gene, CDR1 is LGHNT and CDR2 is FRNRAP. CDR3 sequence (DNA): TGTGCTAGTGGTCTGGAGACAGGAGGGCCGTTTTTT. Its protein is CASGLETGGPFF.